This section outlines one T cell receptor (beta chain) sequence together with its context. Original data processing: Scientists estimated how many nucleated cells there were by amplifying reference gene primers. Measured with immunoSEQ multiplex PCR; TCRdb has only the in-frame clones, and not every one. That table supplies the V and J calls and clone size; D and trimming were determined from the DNA. The sample carries about 410,000 clones, roughly 90% recorded once. This sample was included in a study of blood T cell repertoires in COVID-19. In Seattle, patients joined the study during active infection and were tracked longitudinally. Per germline, CDR1 SQVTM and CDR2 ANQGSEA. The CDR3 has 12 amino acids. V was clipped by 5 bases and J by 6 bases, with 13 bases between them.

This clonotype was obtained from a woman aged 40 to 49 with COVID-19, enrolled during active disease. Sequencing was performed on peripheral blood. The chain is built from TRBV29-1 and TRBJ1-2; tentative D call: TRBD1 (6 bases). CDR3 DNA sequence: TGCAGCGTTAAACAGGGTGTCCATGGCTACACCTTC. Protein product: CSVKQGVHGYTF.